These 24 T cell receptor beta chains were sequenced from one sample in a study of blood T cells in healthy people across ages. For the second PCR, which ran for 7 to 11 cycles, a sample-barcoded 5' primer and a J-beta primer mix were used. TCRdb analysed the 5' RACE reads with MiXCR anew, one entry per CDR3 protein. The sample lists about 1,800,000 distinct CDR3 sequences, approximately 28% occurring once. The material sequenced was blood. These receptors all come from a woman in her twenties or thirties in good health.

This clonotype was recorded many times. Here the CDR3 DNA reads TGTGCCAGCAGCTTGGGGCACAGGGGCCGGATCTATGGCTACACCTTC. Translation: CASSLGHRGRIYGYTF. This chain connects TRBV5-6 to TRBJ1-2; 7 positions agree with TRBD1. The length of the CDR3 is 16 residues. V gave up 0 bases and J gave up 4 bases; unmatched junction bases: 9. Germline loops: CDR1 SGHDT, CDR2 YYEEEE. The full variable domain, rest sourced from reference TRBV5-6 and TRBJ1-2, is DAGVTQSPTHLIKTRGQQVTLRCSPKSGHDTVSWYQQALGQGPQFIFQYYEEEERQRGNFPDRFSGHQFPNYSSELNVNALLLGDSALYLCASSLGHRGRIYGYTFGSGTRLTVV.

The table lists this clonotype with many counts. This sequence joins TRBV29-1 and TRBJ2-1; the match to TRBD2 covers 12 bases. V dropped 5 bases and J dropped 6; count of bases not matched to a gene: 8. Per germline, CDR1 SQVTM and CDR2 ANQGSEA. The CDR3 loop spans 15 amino acids. The CDR3 loop reads CSVILAGGGLNEQFF. As DNA, the CDR3 is TGCAGCGTTATCCTAGCGGGGGGGGGACTCAATGAGCAGTTCTTC.

This chain links TRBV6-5 with TRBJ2-3, with D maybe TRBD2 (6 bases). V shed 0 bases and J shed 0 bases, with 10 bases lying between them. This CDR3 has 16 residues. The germline V gene encodes CDR1 MNHEY and CDR2 SVGAGI. CDR3 amino acids: CASSYSPLASTDTQYF. CDR3 sequence (DNA): TGTGCCAGCAGTTACTCCCCCCTAGCGAGCACAGATACGCAGTATTTT.

In this sample, this clonotype turned up many times. This chain connects TRBV28 to TRBJ2-7; D possibly matches TRBD1 or TRBD2 (6 bases each). Trimming left V 6 bases short and J 3 bases short, with 18 bases between. The CDR3 extends over 15 amino acids. Germline lookup yields CDR1 MDHEN and CDR2 SYDVKM. This CDR3 reads CASSPPVGGNYEQYF. For the CDR3, the DNA is TGTGCCAGCAGCCCCCCCGTGGGGGGCAACTACGAGCAGTACTTC.

This clonotype was seen a handful of times. The junction and the germline gene differ at one end; a read error may be behind it. The rearrangement links TRBV7-9 to TRBJ1-2, with 7 bases identical to TRBD1. The CDR3 spans 13 residues. Germline lookup yields CDR1 SEHNR and CDR2 FQNEAQ (reference sequence). The CDR3, as DNA: TGTGCCAGCAGTCCTAGACAGGGACATGGTTACACCTTC. This translates into CASSPRQGHGYTF.

The chain recombines TRBV20-1 with TRBJ2-1; a weak D match, TRBD2 (6 bases). Germline V gene sequence: CDR1 DFQATT, CDR2 SNEGSKA (reference sequence). This CDR3 has 16 residues. Trimming removed 0 bases at V and 8 bases at J, with 20 bases between. In DNA, the CDR3 is TGCAGTGCTAGAGAGACGGACGAGGGGTGGAGGGATGAGCAGTTCTTC. Translated: CSARETDEGWRDEQFF.

The V call is TRBV5-1, the J call TRBJ2-5; 7 bases are a match to TRBD1. Germline V gene sequence: CDR1 SGHRS, CDR2 YFSETQ. V was pared by 2 bases and J by 3 bases, with 4 bases of the junction left unmatched. The CDR3 sequence is 14 residues long. The CDR3 spells CASSLITGEETQYF. The CDR3 DNA reads as TGCGCCAGCAGCTTAATAACAGGGGAAGAGACCCAGTACTTC.

V is TRBV7-2 and J is TRBJ2-5; 7 nucleotides agree with TRBD2. J was trimmed by 11 bases and V by 3 bases; bases with no gene match: 18. The CDR3 is 16 residues long. CDR1 and CDR2 from the germline V gene are SGHTA and FQGNSA. This CDR3 is CASSFASGGNWREQYF. The CDR3 region has the DNA TGTGCCAGCAGCTTCGCTAGCGGAGGCAACTGGAGGGAGCAGTACTTC.

The chain uses TRBV20-1 and TRBJ1-6; D uncertain. The CDR3 contains 13 residues. Germline assignment: CDR1 DFQATT and CDR2 SNEGSKA (reference sequence). V lost 3 bases, J lost 10 bases, and 13 bases lay in between. The CDR3 nucleotides read TGCAGTGCTAGCGGAGCGGAGGTGTCACCCCTCCACTTT. It specifies CSASGAEVSPLHF.

This clonotype was found a few times. This chain connects TRBV24-1 to TRBJ2-1; tentatively, D is TRBD1 (5 bases). V lost 9 bases and J 7 bases, leaving 24 bases between the germline ends. The CDR3 has 16 residues. Germline assignment: CDR1 KGHDR and CDR2 SFDVKD. The CDR3 region is CATSPNGALVSNEQFF. As DNA, the CDR3 is TGTGCCACCTCCCCGAATGGGGCGCTTGTATCAAATGAGCAGTTCTTC.

The chain employs TRBV9 and TRBJ1-1, with 7 bases matching TRBD1. Trimming cost V 2 bases and J 10 bases; bases outside gene matches: 5. The CDR3 has 12 amino acids. Germline V gives CDR1 SGDLS, CDR2 YYNGEE. This chain's CDR3 is CASSVQQGPAFF. The CDR3 DNA reads TGTGCCAGCAGCGTCCAACAGGGGCCAGCTTTCTTT.

This clonotype showed up just a few times. This chain connects TRBV2 to TRBJ2-1; D possibly uses TRBD1 or TRBD2 (5 bases each). The CDR3 covers 13 residues. In germline, CDR1 is SNHLY, CDR2 FYNNEI. V was trimmed by 5 bases and J by 8 bases, leaving 13 bases between them. This CDR3 reads CASSSNEGYEQFF. The CDR3 DNA is TGTGCCAGCAGTTCCAACGAGGGGTATGAGCAGTTCTTC.

The genes are TRBV7-2 and TRBJ1-1; no definite D call. The CDR3 runs 13 residues. V was shortened by 0 bases and J by 7 bases, with 9 bases between the two germline ends. Germline loops: CDR1 SGHTA, CDR2 FQGNSA. In DNA form, the CDR3 reads TGTGCCAGCAGCTTAGCAGGACCTAATGAAGCTTTCTTT. Translating it yields CASSLAGPNEAFF. The variable domain in full, completed from reference TRBV7-2 and TRBJ1-1, reads GAGVSQSPSNKVTEKGKDVELRCDPISGHTALYWYRQSLGQGLEFLIYFQGNSAPDKSGLPSDRFSAERTGGSVSTLTIQRTQQEDSAVYLCASSLAGPNEAFFGQGTRLTVV.

This clonotype was observed a handful of times. The chain carries TRBV20-1 and TRBJ2-3, with 15 bases that match TRBD2. The length of the CDR3 is 17 residues. Trimming removed 1 base from V and 1 base from J; junction bases left unmatched: 3. Germline V gene data show CDR1 as DFQATT and CDR2 as SNEGSKA (reference sequence). In nucleotides, the CDR3 is TGCAGTGCTAGAGGGACTAGCGGGGGGGCCGGCACAGATACGCAGTATTTT. This translates into CSARGTSGGAGTDTQYF.

As regards this clonotype: Relative to the germline gene, one junction end is altered; a read error may explain this. The J gene is TRBJ1-2, the V gene TRBV20-1; TRBD1 agrees at 8 bases. Germline-derived CDR1 and CDR2 are DFQATT and SNEGSKA (reference sequence). The CDR3 has 14 residues. This chain's CDR3 is CSAINNQGADGYTF. In nucleotides, the CDR3 is TGCAGCGCTATAAACAACCAGGGGGCGGATGGCTACACCTTC.

To note about this clonotype: Germline is not matched at one junction end, which may reflect a read error. Written as DNA, the CDR3 is TGTGCCAGCAGCTTCGCCCGGGTCACAGGTACGCAGTATTTT. This codes for CASSFARVTGTQYF. This chain joins TRBV7-2 and TRBJ2-3; D is possibly TRBD1 (5 bases). The CDR3 runs to 14 residues. CDR1 and CDR2 (germline): SGHTA, FQGNSA.

This rearrangement joins TRBV20-1 to TRBJ2-7, with TRBD2 matching over 7 bases. V dropped 5 bases and J dropped 2; count of bases not matched to a gene: 9. Germline values: CDR1 DFQATT, CDR2 SNEGSKA (reference sequence). The CDR3 has 14 residues. CDR3 residues: CSAGSRDYTYEQYF. The CDR3 region has the DNA TGCAGTGCTGGGAGCCGGGACTATACCTACGAGCAGTACTTC.

In this sample, this clonotype turned up a few times. The CDR3 is CASRVWLSGANVLTF. CDR3 in DNA: TGCGCCAGCAGGGTTTGGCTCTCTGGGGCCAACGTCCTGACTTTC. The V and J genes are TRBV5-1 and TRBJ2-6; D unresolved. Germline CDR1 SGHRS, CDR2 YFSETQ. CDR3 length equals 15 residues. Trimming took off 5 bases at V and 0 bases at J, with 9 bases between the two ends.

The gene calls are TRBV28 and TRBJ2-7; either TRBD1 or TRBD2 may fit D (5 bases each). The CDR3 totals 13 residues. V was trimmed by 7 bases and J by 3 bases, leaving 13 bases between them. CDR1 is MDHEN and CDR2 is SYDVKM in the germline V gene. Here the CDR3 reads CASTGGDRYEQYF. The CDR3 DNA reads as TGTGCCAGCACGGGTGGGGACCGCTACGAGCAGTACTTC.

CDR3: CASSQVGPGVLFF. Here the CDR3 DNA reads TGTGCCAGCAGCCAAGTCGGACCAGGGGTACTGTTTTTT. This chain uses TRBV4-2 with TRBJ1-4; D is possibly TRBD1 (6 bases). The CDR3 runs 13 residues. In germline, CDR1 is LGHNA, CDR2 YNFKEQ. V was trimmed by 1 base and J by 13 bases, leaving 13 bases between them.

Ten or more counts support this clonotype. The chain is built from TRBV20-1 and TRBJ2-7; TRBD1 matches 7 bases. The CDR3 runs to 15 residues. V was pared by 6 bases and J by 2 bases, with 13 bases of the junction left unmatched. Germline CDR1 reads DFQATT; CDR2 reads SNEGSKA (reference sequence). The CDR3 DNA sequence: TGCAGTGCCCATCGGAAAGGACAGGATGCCTACGAGCAGTACTTC. Translated, it gives CSAHRKGQDAYEQYF.

The chain carries TRBV20-1 and TRBJ1-6; 8 nucleotides align to TRBD1. J lost 7 bases, V lost 2 bases, and 10 bases had no gene match. The CDR3 runs to 16 residues. Per the germline V gene, CDR1 is DFQATT and CDR2 is SNEGSKA (reference sequence). CDR3 in amino acids: CSARSDRDTSNSPLHF. The CDR3, as DNA: TGCAGTGCTAGATCGGACAGGGACACCTCAAATTCACCCCTCCACTTT.

The table lists this clonotype with a count of one. This rearrangement joins TRBV5-1 to TRBJ2-1; TRBD1 agrees at 8 bases. The CDR3 is 15 residues long. Losses at the gene ends were 0 bases for V and 10 bases for J; bases not matched to a gene: 9. The germline gives CDR1 SGHRS, CDR2 YFSETQ. CDR3 residues: CASSLEDMGTGEQFF. As DNA, the CDR3 is TGCGCCAGCAGCTTGGAGGATATGGGGACAGGCGAGCAGTTCTTC.

The chain employs TRBV12-3 or TRBV12-4 and TRBJ1-2; 8 nucleotides align to TRBD1. Trimming at V came to 2 bases and at J to 1 base, leaving 3 bases not matched to a gene. The CDR3 is 15 residues long. In DNA, the CDR3 is TGTGCCAGCAGTTTACAGGGGGCACTTAACTATGGCTACACCTTC. The encoded protein is CASSLQGALNYGYTF.